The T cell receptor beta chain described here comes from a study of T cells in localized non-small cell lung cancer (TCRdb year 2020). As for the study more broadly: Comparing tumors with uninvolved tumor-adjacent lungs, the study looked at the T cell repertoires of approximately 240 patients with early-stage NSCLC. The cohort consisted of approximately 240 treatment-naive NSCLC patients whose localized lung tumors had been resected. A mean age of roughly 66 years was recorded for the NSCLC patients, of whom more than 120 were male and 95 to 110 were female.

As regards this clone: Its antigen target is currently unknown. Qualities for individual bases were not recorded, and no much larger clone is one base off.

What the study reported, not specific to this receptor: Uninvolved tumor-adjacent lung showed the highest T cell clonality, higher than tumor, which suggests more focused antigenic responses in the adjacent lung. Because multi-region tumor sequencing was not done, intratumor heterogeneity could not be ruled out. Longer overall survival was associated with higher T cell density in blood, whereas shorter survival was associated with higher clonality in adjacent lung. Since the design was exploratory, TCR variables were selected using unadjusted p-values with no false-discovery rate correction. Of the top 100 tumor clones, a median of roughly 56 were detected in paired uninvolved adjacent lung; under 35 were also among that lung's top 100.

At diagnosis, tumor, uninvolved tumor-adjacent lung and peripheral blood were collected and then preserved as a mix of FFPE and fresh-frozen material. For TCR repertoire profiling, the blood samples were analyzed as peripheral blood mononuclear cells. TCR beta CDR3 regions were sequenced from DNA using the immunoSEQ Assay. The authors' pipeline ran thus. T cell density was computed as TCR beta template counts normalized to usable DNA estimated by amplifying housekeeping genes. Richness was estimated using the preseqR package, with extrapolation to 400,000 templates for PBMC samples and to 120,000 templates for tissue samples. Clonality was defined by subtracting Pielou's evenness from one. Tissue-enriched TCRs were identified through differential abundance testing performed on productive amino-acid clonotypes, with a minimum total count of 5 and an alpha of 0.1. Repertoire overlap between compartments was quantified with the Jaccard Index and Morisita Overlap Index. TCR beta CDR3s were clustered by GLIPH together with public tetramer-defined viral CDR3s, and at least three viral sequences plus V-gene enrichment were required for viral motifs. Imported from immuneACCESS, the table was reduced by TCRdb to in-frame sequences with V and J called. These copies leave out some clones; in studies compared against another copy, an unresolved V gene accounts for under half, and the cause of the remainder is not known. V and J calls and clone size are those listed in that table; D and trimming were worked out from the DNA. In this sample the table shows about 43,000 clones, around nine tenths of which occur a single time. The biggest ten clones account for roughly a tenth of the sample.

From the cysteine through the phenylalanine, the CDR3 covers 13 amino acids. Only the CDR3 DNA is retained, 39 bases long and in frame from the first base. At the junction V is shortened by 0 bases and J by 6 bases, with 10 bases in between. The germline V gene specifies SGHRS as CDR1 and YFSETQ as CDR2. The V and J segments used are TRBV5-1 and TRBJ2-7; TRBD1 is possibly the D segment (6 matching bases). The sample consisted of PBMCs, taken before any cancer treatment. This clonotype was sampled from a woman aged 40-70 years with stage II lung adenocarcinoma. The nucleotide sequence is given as TGCGCCAGCAGCTTGGACAGGGTTTTCGAGCAGTACTTC. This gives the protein CASSLDRVFEQYF.